A selection of T cell receptor beta chains follows, all from one sample in a study of blood T cell repertoires in COVID-19. The repertoire was sequenced with immunoSEQ multiplex PCR; TCRdb's copy has only in-frame clones and lacks some. This table has about 310,000 clones, roughly 90% appearing once. The sequenced material came from PBMCs or T cells enriched from blood (not recorded which). These receptors were taken from a woman aged 18-35 years who had recovered from COVID-19. Both conserved end residues are part of each CDR3.

V: TRBV5-4
J: TRBJ2-1
CDR3: CASSLAGGGSSYNEQFF

V: TRBV4-2
J: TRBJ1-2
CDR3: CASRPGYNYGYTF

V: TRBV6-5
J: TRBJ2-1
CDR3: CASSYPGRLGVDEQFF

V: TRBV28
J: TRBJ2-7
CDR3: CASTKSAGTYEQYF

V: TRBV3-1/TRBV3-2
J: TRBJ1-1
CDR3: CASSQAGSGTEAFF

V: TRBV6-2/TRBV6-3
J: TRBJ2-7
CDR3: CASSIGTSTDSYEQYF

V: TRBV5-1
J: TRBJ2-2
CDR3: CASSSQGPGELFF

V: TRBV18
J: TRBJ2-6
CDR3: CASSPRSQGPGANVLTF

V: TRBV7-2
J: TRBJ1-2
CDR3: CASSLDFGQGAYGYTF

V: TRBV7-6
J: TRBJ2-1
CDR3: CASYLGPSKQFF

V: TRBV30
J: TRBJ1-4
CDR3: CAWSTGSSAGEKLFF

V: TRBV9
J: TRBJ1-3
CDR3: CASSAYSGNTIYF

V: TRBV28
J: TRBJ2-2
CDR3: CASSPRLDSGGNTGELFF

V: TRBV5-1
J: TRBJ2-1
CDR3: CASSNTLKPGLVNEQFF

V: TRBV9
J: TRBJ2-3
CDR3: CASRPTGADTQYF

V: TRBV5-6
J: TRBJ1-4
CDR3: CASSSRGSNEKLFF

V: TRBV5-1
J: TRBJ1-4
CDR3: CASSVGQSNEKLFF

V: TRBV4-2
J: TRBJ1-2
CDR3: CASSQRGQATNYGYTF

V: TRBV3-1/TRBV3-2
J: TRBJ2-7
CDR3: CASSQVGGEQYF

V: TRBV29-1
J: TRBJ1-1
CDR3: CSVEAWGRDTEAFF

V: TRBV5-8
J: TRBJ1-5
CDR3: CASSFGGQVRRQPQHF

V: TRBV15
J: TRBJ1-1
CDR3: CATSPRTNTEAFF

V: TRBV2
J: TRBJ2-4
CDR3: CASSSIHRDESKNIQYF

V: TRBV7-3
J: TRBJ2-3
CDR3: CASSSSTRGDTQYF

V: TRBV7-9
J: TRBJ2-7
CDR3: CASSPTRGFDSYEQYF